These 21 T cell receptor beta chains were sequenced from one sample in a study of T cells in Graves' hyperthyroidism and ophthalmopathy. RNA transcripts yielded amplified TCR beta CDR3 regions. The HTBI primer set was used in a first-round RT-PCR of the TCR CDR3. TCRdb analysed the multiplex PCR reads with MiXCR anew, one entry per CDR3 protein. This repertoire shows around 620,000 distinct CDR3 sequences, roughly 15% found once; its top ten account for around 4%. The sequencing sample was made of blood. These receptors originate from a young woman with Graves' hyperthyroidism.

This clonotype was counted only a few times. The chain joins TRBV19 to TRBJ2-7; 7 nucleotides align to TRBD2. The germline gives CDR1 LNHDA, CDR2 SQIVND (reference sequence). Losses at the gene ends were 1 base for V and 3 bases for J; bases not matched to a gene: 6. The CDR3 extends over 15 amino acids. The CDR3 region is CASSIVASGYYEQYF. As DNA, the CDR3 is TGTGCCAGTAGTATAGTCGCTAGCGGATACTACGAGCAGTACTTC.

There are many counts of this clonotype. The chain has TRBV27 and TRBJ1-2; D gene uncertain. V was pared by 0 bases and J by 8 bases, with 10 bases between. In germline, CDR1 is MNHEY, CDR2 SMNVEV (reference sequence). The length of the CDR3 is 13 residues. The DNA of the CDR3 is TGTGCCAGCAGTTTATCCCCGTCGGCGGGCTACACCTTC. Its protein is CASSLSPSAGYTF.

This clonotype was recorded at least ten times. This chain uses TRBV7-2 with TRBJ2-3; D is perhaps TRBD2 (5 bases). This CDR3 spans 14 amino acids. The germline CDR1 and CDR2 sequences are SGHTA and FQGNSA. The V gene lost 2 bases and the J gene lost 4 bases, with 10 bases spanning the gap. CDR3 residues: CASSLSWESDTQYF. CDR3 DNA: TGTGCCAGCAGCTTAAGCTGGGAGTCAGATACGCAGTATTTT. The whole variable domain, remainder taken from reference TRBV7-2 and TRBJ2-3, is GAGVSQSPSNKVTEKGKDVELRCDPISGHTALYWYRQSLGQGLEFLIYFQGNSAPDKSGLPSDRFSAERTGGSVSTLTIQRTQQEDSAVYLCASSLSWESDTQYFGPGTRLTVL.

In its sample, this clonotype was seen many times. V usage is TRBV28 and J usage is TRBJ1-5; 7 nucleotides agree with TRBD1. Per the germline V gene, CDR1 is MDHEN and CDR2 is SYDVKM. After removal of 1 base from V and 7 bases from J, the junction contained 16 bases not matched to a gene. The CDR3 consists of 18 residues. The DNA for the CDR3 is TGTGCCAGCAGTTTATATAACAGGGGTTTGGTCGATAGGCAGCCCCAGCATTTT. Its translation: CASSLYNRGLVDRQPQHF.

In this sample, this clonotype turned up many times. The rearrangement uses TRBV2 and TRBJ2-1; 9 bases are shared with TRBD2. CDR3 size: 14 residues. Germline V lookup: CDR1 SNHLY, CDR2 FYNNEI. The V segment lost 5 bases and the J segment 7 bases; nucleotides outside the gene matches: 6. This CDR3 is CASSLAGVLNEQFF. The CDR3 DNA reads as TGTGCCAGCAGTTTAGCGGGAGTTCTAAATGAGCAGTTCTTC.

This clonotype was found many times. The rearrangement uses TRBV7-2 and TRBJ2-6, with 9 nucleotides matching TRBD1. The germline V gene encodes CDR1 SGHTA and CDR2 FQGNSA. The ends lost 9 bases at V and 1 base at J; junction bases unmatched: 4. This CDR3 is built from 15 residues. CDR3 sequence (DNA): TGTGCCAGTGGGACAGGGACATCTGGGGCCAACGTCCTGACTTTC. It translates to CASGTGTSGANVLTF.

The chain is built from TRBV6-6 and TRBJ2-3, with D possibly being TRBD1 or TRBD2 (6 bases each). Germline V CDR1 and CDR2: MNHNY, SVGAGI (reference sequence). V lost 0 bases, J lost 0 bases, and 10 bases lay in between. There are 16 residues in the CDR3. The CDR3 here is CASSYSRGASTDTQYF. Written as DNA, the CDR3 is TGTGCCAGCAGTTACTCGAGGGGGGCAAGCACAGATACGCAGTATTTT.

This chain uses TRBV6-1 with TRBJ2-3; 7 bases fit TRBD2. Germline values: CDR1 MNHNS, CDR2 SASEGT. This CDR3 is 15 amino acids long. The V and J ends lost 3 bases and 1 base, in that order; junction bases with no gene match: 4. CDR3 DNA: TGTGCCAGCAGTGAGTTTACTAGCGGCACAGATACGCAGTATTTT. Protein sequence: CASSEFTSGTDTQYF.

This clonotype occurred many times. This chain uses TRBV28 with TRBJ2-1; 8 nucleotides align to TRBD2. The CDR3 length is 16 residues. V trimming: 3 bases; J trimming: 8 bases; junction bases outside the gene matches: 12. The germline gives CDR1 MDHEN, CDR2 SYDVKM. The CDR3 sequence: CASSLVTSEFVYEQFF. The DNA for the CDR3 is TGTGCCAGCAGTTTGGTGACTAGCGAGTTCGTTTATGAGCAGTTCTTC.

This clonotype was observed at least ten times. This chain uses TRBV28 with TRBJ1-1; D gene uncertain. This CDR3 region has 16 residues. V was pared by 3 bases and J by 5 bases, with 19 bases between. CDR1 MDHEN and CDR2 SYDVKM come from the germline V gene. The CDR3 spells CASSFLPGSIGTEAFF. CDR3 sequence (DNA): TGTGCCAGCAGTTTCCTCCCGGGGAGCATTGGGACTGAAGCTTTCTTT.

This clonotype has just a few counts. The chain couples TRBV6-1 to TRBJ2-2; TRBD2 might be the D (5 bases). The CDR3 is 13 amino acids. CDR1 and CDR2 from the germline V gene are MNHNS and SASEGT. V dropped 1 base and J dropped 7 bases, with 7 bases sitting between them. CDR3 coding DNA: TGTGCCAGCAGTGAAGGAGGGTTCGGGGAGCTGTTTTTT. It encodes CASSEGGFGELFF.

In its sample, this clonotype was seen a few times. The V and J genes are TRBV9 and TRBJ2-5; D is undetermined. Per the germline V gene, CDR1 is SGDLS and CDR2 is YYNGEE. The CDR3 runs to 14 residues. V lost 2 bases, J lost 4 bases, and 12 bases lay in between. DNA of the CDR3: TGTGCCAGCAGCGTGGGTGGGTTGGGAGAGACCCAGTACTTC. This encodes CASSVGGLGETQYF.

This clonotype was counted at least ten times. This chain uses TRBV28 with TRBJ2-3; D unresolved. Germline lookup yields CDR1 MDHEN and CDR2 SYDVKM. The CDR3 sequence is 12 residues long. V lost 3 bases to trimming and J lost 3 bases, with 4 bases between them. DNA of the CDR3: TGTGCCAGCAGTTTCATGACAGATACGCAGTATTTT. Translating gives CASSFMTDTQYF.

The gene calls are TRBV14 and TRBJ2-7; TRBD2 might be the D (6 bases). The CDR3 is made up of 14 amino acids. Trimming removed 0 bases from V and 4 bases from J, with 10 bases in between. Germline V gives CDR1 SGHDN, CDR2 FVKESK. The CDR3 coding sequence is TGTGCCAGCAGCCAAGACCGAGGAGGGTACGAGCAGTACTTC. Its protein is CASSQDRGGYEQYF.

A single count supports this clonotype. The chain joins TRBV7-6 to TRBJ1-3, with 11 bases fitting TRBD1. In germline, CDR1 is SGHVS, CDR2 FNYEAQ. V trimming: 5 bases; J trimming: 4 bases; junction bases outside the gene matches: 7. The CDR3 has 16 amino acids. Here the CDR3 reads CASSQDRGRSGNTIYF. In DNA, the CDR3 is TGTGCCAGCAGCCAGGACAGGGGGCGATCGGGAAACACCATATATTTT. Full variable domain (remainder filled in from reference TRBV7-6 and TRBJ1-3): GAGVSQSPRYKVTKRGQDVALRCDPISGHVSLYWYRQALGQGPEFLTYFNYEAQQDKSGLPNDRFSAERPEGSISTLTIQRTEQRDSAMYRCASSQDRGRSGNTIYFGEGSWLTVV.

This clonotype was picked up many times. V usage is TRBV12-3 or TRBV12-4 and J usage is TRBJ2-5; TRBD2 matches 8 bases. Germline trimming cut 5 bases from V and 2 bases from J; bases unmatched to any gene: 10. This CDR3 spans 16 amino acids. This CDR3 reads CASSISGTRAQETQYF. The DNA for the CDR3 is TGTGCCAGCAGTATCTCGGGGACTAGAGCTCAAGAGACCCAGTACTTC.

In its sample, this clonotype was seen many times. This chain links TRBV12-3 or TRBV12-4 with TRBJ1-3, with TRBD1 matching 8 bases. V gave up 4 bases and J gave up 8 bases; unmatched junction bases: 16. The CDR3 sequence is 17 residues long. The CDR3 DNA reads TGTGCCAGCAGTTGGTACAGGGGGAAAACGAGTCGGGACACCATATATTTT. This translates into CASSWYRGKTSRDTIYF.

This clonotype was counted many times. The CDR3 DNA reads TGTGCCAGCAGTCATCCCCCTCTAAGAGAGACCCAGTACTTC. This codes for CASSHPPLRETQYF. The chain combines TRBV28 with TRBJ2-5, with D unclear. Trimming took off 5 bases at V and 4 bases at J, with 14 bases between the two ends. Germline-derived CDR1 and CDR2 are MDHEN and SYDVKM. The length of the CDR3 is 14 residues.

This clonotype occurred a few times. This chain joins TRBV6-2 or TRBV6-3 and TRBJ2-1; 7 bases agree with TRBD2. CDR3 length: 15 residues. V was pared by 2 bases and J by 12 bases, with 13 bases of the junction left unmatched. Germline assignment: CDR1 MNHEY and CDR2 SVGEGT. CDR3 in DNA: TGTGCCAGCAGTTACGGAGCGACGGGGGGTAGTCGGCAGTTCTTC. This sequence encodes CASSYGATGGSRQFF.

This clonotype appeared once. The chain employs TRBV6-4 and TRBJ2-3; D gene uncertain. V lost 3 bases, J lost 13 bases, and 35 bases lay in between. This CDR3 region has 19 residues. The germline gives CDR1 MRHNA, CDR2 SNTAGT. The CDR3 sequence is CASSDCFAGRSSYTDKKYF. The CDR3 bases are TGTGCCAGCAGTGATTGTTTTGCAGGACGGTCCTCTTACACAGATAAGAAGTATTTT.

This clonotype was found many times. V is TRBV12-3 or TRBV12-4 and J is TRBJ1-2, with D possibly matching TRBD1 (5 bases). The CDR3 is made up of 13 amino acids. Trimming took 5 bases from V and 7 from J, leaving 14 bases between them. The CDR3 loop reads CASSLIRVGGYTF. The DNA of the CDR3 is TGTGCCAGCAGTCTAATCAGGGTTGGTGGCTACACCTTC.